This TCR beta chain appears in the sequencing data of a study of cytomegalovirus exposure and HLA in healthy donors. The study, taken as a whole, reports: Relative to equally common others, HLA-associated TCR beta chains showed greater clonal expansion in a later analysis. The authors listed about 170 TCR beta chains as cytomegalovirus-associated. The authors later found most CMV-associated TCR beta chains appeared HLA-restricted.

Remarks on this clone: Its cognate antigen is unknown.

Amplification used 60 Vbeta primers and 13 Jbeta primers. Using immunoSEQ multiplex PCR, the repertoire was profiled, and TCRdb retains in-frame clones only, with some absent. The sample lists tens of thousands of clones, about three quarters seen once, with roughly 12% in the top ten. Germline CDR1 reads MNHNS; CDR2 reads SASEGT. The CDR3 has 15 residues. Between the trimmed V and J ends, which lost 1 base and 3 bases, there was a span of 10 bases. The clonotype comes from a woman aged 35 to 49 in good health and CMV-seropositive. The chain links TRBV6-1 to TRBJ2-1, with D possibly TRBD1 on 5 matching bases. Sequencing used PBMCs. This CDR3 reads CASSEDAGNYNEQFF. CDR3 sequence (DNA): TGTGCCAGCAGTGAAGACGCAGGGAACTACAATGAGCAGTTCTTC.